This T cell receptor beta chain was retrieved from a study of CD8+CD57+ T cells in acquired aplastic anemia (dated by TCRdb to the late 2010s). As for the study more broadly: DNA extracted from sorted CD4+ and CD8+ cells had a mean of about 3 ug, with a range of about 0.19 to 27.4 ug. For healthy donor samples, the average read count was around 9.8 million for CD4+ cells and approximately 11 million for CD8+ cells.

TCR beta VDJ combination and CDR3 sequence profiling used genomic DNA as the template. An Illumina HiSeq 2000 was used for TCR repertoire sequencing. As for how the authors treated the data: Repertoire assessment relied on Simpson's diversity index, CDR3 size and DJ length profiles, and TRBV/TRBJ rearrangement plots. The most abundant DNA sequence in the deep sequencing data was defined as the immunodominant clone. CDR3 amino acid sequences were checked for sharing across subjects and were also compared against the VDJdb database and published repertoires. Through fastp at Q25 and MiXCR, TCRdb rebuilt clones from the public reads, retaining in-frame beta chains. Identical CDR3 proteins give one entry, which carries the most common genes and DNA. The V and J calls follow TCRdb's processing rather than the paper's. In this sample the table shows about 35,000 distinct CDR3 sequences, more than 75% of which occur a single time. Jointly, the top ten make up over 20% of the sample.

The study at large found these results: Between patients and healthy controls, no significant difference in CD8+ Simpson's diversity was found (P=0.060). Roughly 30 CD8+ CDR3 sequences were found to be shared between patients and controls, but these sequences appeared to be highly expressed in patients and within the immunodominant clones of the patients.

With respect to this clonotype: No antigen is known for it. The input lacks base qualities; no much larger clone sits a single base away.

V is pared back by 8 bases and J by 0 bases, with 10 bases lying between the germline termini. CDR1 and CDR2 were assigned from the germline V gene as KGHDR and SFDVKD. Its CDR3 holds 14 amino acids, cysteine through phenylalanine. The read is trimmed to its CDR3 DNA, 42 bases read in frame from base 1. In the study, sorted CD4+ and CD8+ blood T cells from patients with severe aplastic anemia and from healthy subjects underwent deep sequencing of TCR repertoires. Ficoll-Paque density gradient centrifugation was used to isolate peripheral blood mononuclear cells. Before DNA was extracted, CD4+ and CD8+ T cells were sorted using either FACS or magnetic beads.

This TCR came from a human donor in good health, serving as a control. Sequenced input: sorted CD4+, CD8+, or CD8+CD57+ T cells (not recorded which) from PBMCs. The chain is encoded by TRBV24-1 joined to TRBJ1-5; too little of a D gene remains to name it. At the DNA level, the sequence is TGTGCCACCATTTTCAAAGGTAGCAATCAGCCCCAGCATTTT. Its protein is CATIFKGSNQPQHF.